The 26 T cell receptor beta chains below were found in one sample sequenced in a study of blood T cell repertoires in COVID-19. Profiling relied on immunoSEQ multiplex PCR, and the TCRdb table lists in-frame clones only, not all of them. The table has a few hundred thousand clones, 70% to 90% seen once; the top ten hold 2% to 2.5%. The sample consisted of peripheral blood. Source of these receptors: a woman aged 50 to 60 with acute or convalescent COVID-19.

This sequence joins TRBV6-5 and TRBJ2-7; the D gene is possibly TRBD2 (6 bases). Trimming removed 6 bases at V and 1 base at J, with 16 bases between. Germline values: CDR1 MNHEY, CDR2 SVGAGI. The length of the CDR3 is 15 residues. CDR3 residues: CASRPHSGLSYEQYF. CDR3 in DNA: TGTGCCAGCAGACCCCACAGCGGACTATCCTACGAGCAGTACTTC.

The V gene is TRBV19, the J gene TRBJ2-5, with 8 bases fitting TRBD2. CDR3 length: 17 residues. Per germline, CDR1 LNHDA and CDR2 SQIVND (reference sequence). V was clipped by 5 bases and J by 0 bases; unmatched bases: 11. The CDR3 reads CASSASGRGVDQETQYF. The CDR3 DNA sequence: TGTGCCAGTAGTGCCTCCGGGCGGGGGGTCGACCAAGAGACCCAGTACTTC.

The chain joins TRBV9 to TRBJ2-1; D possibly corresponds to TRBD2 (6 bases). Germline CDR1 reads SGDLS; CDR2 reads YYNGEE. The CDR3 consists of 17 residues. Trimming cost V 7 bases and J 3 bases, with 23 bases left between them. CDR3 region: CASGWSRGTSRYNEQFF. The CDR3 bases are TGTGCCAGCGGGTGGTCTAGGGGAACTAGCCGCTACAATGAGCAGTTCTTC. The full variable domain, its missing parts supplied by reference TRBV9 and TRBJ2-1, is DSGVTQTPKHLITATGQRVTLRCSPRSGDLSVYWYQQSLDQGLQFLIQYYNGEERAKGNILERFSAQQFPDLHSELNLSSLELGDSALYFCASGWSRGTSRYNEQFFGPGTRLTVL.

This clone was seen just once. The CDR3 loop reads CATSDLAYGYTF. For the CDR3, the DNA is TGTGCCACCAGTGATTTAGCCTATGGCTACACCTTC. This rearrangement joins TRBV24-1 to TRBJ1-2, with no clear D. Between the trimmed V and J ends, which lost 1 base and 4 bases, there was a span of 3 bases. Germline-derived CDR1 and CDR2 are KGHDR and SFDVKD. The CDR3 has 12 amino acids.

This clone appeared once. This chain joins TRBV27 and TRBJ1-2; TRBD1 aligns across 10 bases. In germline, CDR1 is MNHEY, CDR2 SMNVEV (reference sequence). This CDR3 has 15 residues. Trimming at V came to 6 bases and at J to 5 bases, leaving 9 bases not matched to a gene. The CDR3 sequence is CASRLRQGAGYGYTF. Written as DNA, the CDR3 is TGTGCCAGCAGACTTCGACAGGGGGCAGGATATGGCTACACCTTC.

The chain is built from TRBV7-2 and TRBJ2-7, with TRBD1 as a possible D gene (6 bases). V was pared by 0 bases and J by 1 base, with 13 bases between. CDR1 is SGHTA and CDR2 is FQGNSA in the germline V gene. CDR3 length equals 16 residues. The CDR3 nucleotides are TGTGCCAGCAGCTTAGCCGTGGCCGACAGGTCCTACGAGCAGTACTTC. This gives the protein CASSLAVADRSYEQYF. Combining the CDR3 with reference TRBV7-2 and TRBJ2-7 gives the whole variable domain GAGVSQSPSNKVTEKGKDVELRCDPISGHTALYWYRQSLGQGLEFLIYFQGNSAPDKSGLPSDRFSAERTGGSVSTLTIQRTQQEDSAVYLCASSLAVADRSYEQYFGPGTRLTVT.

This clone was observed once. The chain links TRBV6-6 to TRBJ1-2, with 7 bases fitting TRBD1. This CDR3 spans 14 amino acids. The germline V gene has CDR1 MNHNY and CDR2 SVGAGI (reference sequence). The V and J ends lost 2 bases and 2 bases, in that order; junction bases with no gene match: 2. The CDR3 region is CASSYDRANYGYTF. The CDR3 nucleotides read TGTGCCAGCAGTTACGACAGGGCCAACTATGGCTACACCTTC.

The gene calls are TRBV19 and TRBJ1-5; 7 bases fit TRBD1. Germline V gene data show CDR1 as LNHDA and CDR2 as SQIVND (reference sequence). The CDR3 covers 15 residues. Trimming cost V 4 bases and J 4 bases; bases outside gene matches: 7. The CDR3 loop reads CASSTRTGVNQPQHF. The CDR3 coding sequence is TGTGCCAGTAGTACACGAACAGGGGTAAATCAGCCCCAGCATTTT.

Note on this clone: This CDR3 is also generated by other DNA sequences in the sample. The rearrangement uses TRBV11-1 and TRBJ1-1, with D unclear. This CDR3 region has 13 residues. Trimming cost V 1 base and J 1 base, with 4 bases left between them. The V gene's germline CDR1 is SGHAT and CDR2 FQDESV (reference sequence). The CDR3 nucleotides read TGTGCCAGCAGCTTAGGTCAGAACACTGAAGCTTTCTTT. This translates into CASSLGQNTEAFF.

The chain is built from TRBV18 and TRBJ2-7; 7 bases agree with TRBD1. This CDR3 has 16 amino acids. Trimming removed 4 bases from V and 0 bases from J; junction bases left unmatched: 9. Germline loops: CDR1 KGHSH, CDR2 LQKENI. The CDR3 DNA is TGTGCCAGCTCACGCGAAGGGGGCGGGTTCTCCTACGAGCAGTACTTC. Its translation: CASSREGGGFSYEQYF.

The J gene is TRBJ1-1, the V gene TRBV6-5, with D possibly TRBD1 on 5 matching bases. Germline assignment: CDR1 MNHEY and CDR2 SVGAGI. The V end was cut by 5 bases, the J end by 7 bases, with 17 bases between. This CDR3 is built from 14 residues. CDR3 coding DNA: TGTGCCAGCAGTCGGGCCCCTCAGGGCCTTGAAGCTTTCTTT. Its translation: CASSRAPQGLEAFF.

The rearrangement joins TRBV30 to TRBJ1-1; D is possibly TRBD1 (6 bases). The V end was cut by 8 bases, the J end by 1 base, with 20 bases between. In germline, CDR1 is GTSNPN, CDR2 SVGIG (reference sequence). CDR3 length: 15 amino acids. The CDR3 sequence: CAGTGTLFSNTEAFF. In nucleotides, the CDR3 is TGTGCCGGTACCGGGACACTCTTTTCGAACACTGAAGCTTTCTTT.

The chain joins TRBV20-1 to TRBJ2-3; D remains unclear. This CDR3 region has 11 residues. Trimming took off 5 bases at V and 2 bases at J, with 5 bases between the two ends. Germline-derived CDR1 and CDR2 are DFQATT and SNEGSKA (reference sequence). This CDR3 is CSARFTDTQYF. CDR3 DNA sequence: TGCAGTGCTCGGTTCACAGATACGCAGTATTTT.

This chain links TRBV4-1 with TRBJ1-2; D may be TRBD1 (5 bases). The CDR3 is made up of 16 amino acids. Trimming stripped 5 bases from V and 1 base from J, with 17 bases between. From germline, CDR1 is MGHRA and CDR2 YSYEKL. The CDR3 sequence is CASSKAGTDFNYGYTF. The CDR3 DNA sequence: TGCGCCAGCAGCAAGGCCGGGACTGACTTTAACTATGGCTACACCTTC.

Note on this clone: Distinct nucleotide sequences in the sample also encode this CDR3. The chain recombines TRBV24-1 with TRBJ2-7; 9 bases fit TRBD1. The V and J ends lost 3 bases and 5 bases, in that order; junction bases with no gene match: 4. The CDR3 covers 14 residues. Germline CDR1 KGHDR, CDR2 SFDVKD. The CDR3 loop is CATSDPGQGHEQYF. CDR3 in DNA: TGTGCCACCAGTGATCCGGGACAGGGACACGAGCAGTACTTC.

This sequence joins TRBV6-4 and TRBJ2-7, with TRBD2 as a possible D gene (6 bases). The V end was cut by 3 bases, the J end by 2 bases, with 11 bases between. This CDR3 has 14 amino acids. Germline values: CDR1 MRHNA, CDR2 SNTAGT. The CDR3 sequence is CASSDQGGPYEQYF. As DNA, the CDR3 is TGTGCCAGCAGTGATCAGGGAGGTCCCTACGAGCAGTACTTC.

This sequence joins TRBV9 and TRBJ2-3; D gene uncertain. This CDR3 comprises 15 residues. Germline V gene sequence: CDR1 SGDLS, CDR2 YYNGEE. The V end was cut by 4 bases, the J end by 6 bases, with 18 bases between. The CDR3 bases are TGTGCCAGCAGCCCTCGCCTAGGTGGTTGGGATACGCAGTATTTT. It translates to CASSPRLGGWDTQYF. Together with reference TRBV9 and TRBJ2-3, the CDR3 gives the full variable domain: DSGVTQTPKHLITATGQRVTLRCSPRSGDLSVYWYQQSLDQGLQFLIQYYNGEERAKGNILERFSAQQFPDLHSELNLSSLELGDSALYFCASSPRLGGWDTQYFGPGTRLTVL.

The rearrangement joins TRBV18 to TRBJ2-3; D is possibly TRBD1 (6 bases). The V gene lost 3 bases and the J gene lost 0 bases, with 13 bases spanning the gap. Per germline, CDR1 KGHSH and CDR2 LQKENI. The CDR3 sequence is 16 residues long. CDR3 coding DNA: TGTGCCAGCTCACCCGCGACAGGTGTTAGCACAGATACGCAGTATTTT. Its protein product is CASSPATGVSTDTQYF.

The CDR3 DNA sequence: TGTGCCAGCAGCGGACAGGGAAGGAACACTGAAGCTTTCTTT. Amino acid sequence: CASSGQGRNTEAFF. This chain joins TRBV5-4 and TRBJ1-1, with 8 positions matching TRBD1. The V and J ends lost 4 bases and 1 base, in that order; junction bases with no gene match: 3. The germline CDR1 and CDR2 sequences are SGHNT and YYREEE (reference sequence). CDR3 length: 14 residues.

V usage is TRBV10-3 and J usage is TRBJ1-1; no firm D call. V lost 2 bases and J lost 8, with 15 bases in between. Germline CDR1 reads ENHRY; CDR2 reads SYGVKD. The CDR3 has 14 amino acids. The CDR3 loop reads CAISESGGWPEAFF. The DNA of the CDR3 is TGTGCCATCAGTGAGAGCGGCGGGTGGCCCGAAGCTTTCTTT.

The chain joins TRBV11-3 to TRBJ2-7; 8 bases are a match to TRBD1. V was clipped by 8 bases and J by 4 bases; unmatched bases: 7. The germline V gene encodes CDR1 SGHNT and CDR2 YENEEA. This CDR3 has 13 residues. The chain's CDR3 is CASGQGEAYEQYF. CDR3 DNA sequence: TGTGCCAGCGGACAGGGCGAAGCATACGAGCAGTACTTC.

This clone is a singleton in its sample. The chain is built from TRBV25-1 and TRBJ1-1; 7 nucleotides match TRBD1. With V trimmed by 4 bases and J by 0 bases, 2 bases remained unmatched. Germline CDR1 and CDR2: MGHDK and SYGVNS. This CDR3 comprises 14 residues. The CDR3 sequence: CASSAQGLNTEAFF. The CDR3 DNA follows: TGTGCCAGCAGTGCACAGGGGTTGAACACTGAAGCTTTCTTT.

V usage is TRBV19 and J usage is TRBJ2-6; a weak D match, TRBD1 (6 bases). Trimming cost V 5 bases and J 0 bases, with 17 bases left between them. Germline V gives CDR1 LNHDA, CDR2 SQIVND (reference sequence). The CDR3 length is 18 residues. This CDR3 is CASSLFQGTSSGANVLTF. The CDR3 DNA reads TGTGCCAGTAGTCTCTTCCAGGGGACGAGCTCTGGGGCCAACGTCCTGACTTTC.

V is TRBV1 and J is TRBJ2-1; TRBD2, the table's D call, lacks a check against the DNA. TRBV1 is a pseudogene segment. This CDR3 has 14 residues. CDR3 loop: CTSSQAKRQEEQFF. CDR3 nucleotide sequence: TGCACCAGCAGCCAAGCTAAGCGGCAGGAGGAGCAGTTCTTC.

The J gene is TRBJ1-1, the V gene TRBV27, with 8 bases matching TRBD1. This CDR3 region has 17 residues. Trimming removed 4 bases from V and 4 bases from J; junction bases left unmatched: 14. The V gene's germline CDR1 is MNHEY and CDR2 SMNVEV (reference sequence). The CDR3 loop reads CASSSPLGRGLGTEAFF. The CDR3 region has the DNA TGTGCCAGCAGTTCCCCATTGGGCAGGGGGCTGGGCACTGAAGCTTTCTTT.

V and J are TRBV27 and TRBJ2-7; D is possibly TRBD1 (5 bases). The CDR3 sequence is 14 residues long. V shed 4 bases and J shed 5 bases, with 15 bases lying between them. Germline CDR1 and CDR2: MNHEY and SMNVEV (reference sequence). CDR3 sequence (DNA): TGTGCCAGCAGTTCCCCCCTAGGGGCCGACGAGCAGTACTTC. Its protein is CASSSPLGADEQYF.